This TCR beta chain stems from a study of T-cell memory formation after mild COVID-19. Overall study context: Largely donor-specific TCR clusters were found.

In TCRdb, the 5' RACE reads were re-called with MiXCR into one record per CDR3 protein. The data show around 200,000 distinct CDR3 sequences, 16% seen once. Points from the study as a whole: Later expanders leaned CD4+, whereas clones that contracted between day 15 and 85 were balanced CD4/CD8. Pre-infection memory carried some responding clones, suggesting that cross-reactive memory joined. The main location of contracting CD4+ clones was CM and EM, and that of contracting CD8+ clones was EMRA.

About this clonotype: Its antigen is still unknown.

CDR3 length: 14 amino acids. Trimming removed 7 bases from V and 1 base from J, with 14 bases in between. The sample was PBMCs or a T cell subset sorted from them (not recorded which). The V call is TRBV12-3 or TRBV12-4, the J call TRBJ2-7, with D hard to call. The origin of this receptor is an adult woman who had mild COVID-19 (a few samples of this study predate the infection). Cell type and time point are not known. The CDR3 sequence: CASTKASSSYEQYF. The CDR3 coding sequence is TGTGCCAGCACCAAAGCGTCATCATCCTACGAGCAGTACTTC.